Listed below are T cell receptor beta chains from one sample, sequenced in a study of control samples from healthy donors and cancer patients. Some clones are missing from TCRdb's copy, which holds only in-frame ones; the method was immunoSEQ multiplex PCR. The table has roughly 41,000 clones, about 94% seen once. Sequences were obtained from blood. These receptors came from a man aged 55-75 years in good health. The CDR3 runs from the conserved cysteine through the conserved F or W. A D gene is named only where the DNA matches it firmly. Clone sizes are given selectively: once, few, many, or a class where the clone is expanded.

j_call clone_size cdr3_length v_call d_call cdr3_nt cdr3_aa
TRBJ1-2 . 12 TRBV25-1 . TGTGCCAGCAGTGAATTTATAGTAGGCTACACCTTC CASSEFIVGYTF
TRBJ2-7 once 14 TRBV7-6 . TGTGCCAGCAGCTTAGAGGGACTCCCCACCCAGCAGTACTTC CASSLEGLPTQQYF
TRBJ1-3 . 14 TRBV9 . TGTGCCAGCAGCGTGGGCAGCTCTGGAAACACCATATATTTT CASSVGSSGNTIYF
TRBJ1-5 once 13 TRBV28 . TGTGCCAGCAGGCTTTACACCAATCAGCCCCAGCATTTT CASRLYTNQPQHF
TRBJ2-1 . 18 TRBV4-2 TRBD2 TGTGCCAGCAGCCGAAGCCCTGGGGGAGCGGGAGCGGGCAATGAGCAGTTCTTC CASSRSPGGAGAGNEQFF
TRBJ1-1 . 11 TRBV29-1 . TGCAGCGTTGTTGTAGGCACTGAAGCTTTCTTT CSVVVGTEAFF
TRBJ2-1 . 14 TRBV11-1 . TGTGCCAGCAGCTTAGCTTCAACGTACAATGAGCAGTTCTTC CASSLASTYNEQFF
TRBJ1-5 . 15 TRBV5-1 . TGCGCCAGCAGCTTGGCAGGCATGAGCAATCAGCCCCAGCATTTT CASSLAGMSNQPQHF
TRBJ2-7 . 14 TRBV5-6 . TGTGCCAGCAGCCCCAGGGCTGGTCGCTACGAGCAGTACTTC CASSPRAGRYEQYF
TRBJ1-1 . 14 TRBV28 TRBD1 TGTGCCAGCAGATACAGGGGGAGGAACACTGAAGCTTTCTTT CASRYRGRNTEAFF
TRBJ1-5 . 15 TRBV6-1 . TGTGCCAGCAGTGAAATGGGCAGGGCCTATCAGCCCCAGCATTTT CASSEMGRAYQPQHF